Included here is one T cell receptor (beta chain) sequence, with context. This specimen belongs to a study of chemoradiotherapy in HPV16-positive cancers. Study-level information: Candidate HPV-specific clones and shared TCR motifs came from a couple of HPV16-positive patients.

Generated by immunoSEQ multiplex PCR, the TCRdb table keeps only in-frame clones and is missing some. The sample yields fewer than 40,000 clones, 92% seen once. The material was blood, obtained from a patient who underwent chemoradiotherapy. This TCR came from a human donor with HPV-associated anogenital cancer.

DNA of the CDR3: TGTGCCAGTACACGACAGTTGAACACTGAAGCTTTCTTT. Translating it yields CASTRQLNTEAFF. The chain links TRBV19 to TRBJ1-1; D is perhaps TRBD1 (5 bases). Germline V gene data show CDR1 as LNHDA and CDR2 as SQIVND (reference sequence). With 7 bases removed from V and 0 bases from J, the gap between germline ends came to 9 bases. The CDR3 totals 13 residues.